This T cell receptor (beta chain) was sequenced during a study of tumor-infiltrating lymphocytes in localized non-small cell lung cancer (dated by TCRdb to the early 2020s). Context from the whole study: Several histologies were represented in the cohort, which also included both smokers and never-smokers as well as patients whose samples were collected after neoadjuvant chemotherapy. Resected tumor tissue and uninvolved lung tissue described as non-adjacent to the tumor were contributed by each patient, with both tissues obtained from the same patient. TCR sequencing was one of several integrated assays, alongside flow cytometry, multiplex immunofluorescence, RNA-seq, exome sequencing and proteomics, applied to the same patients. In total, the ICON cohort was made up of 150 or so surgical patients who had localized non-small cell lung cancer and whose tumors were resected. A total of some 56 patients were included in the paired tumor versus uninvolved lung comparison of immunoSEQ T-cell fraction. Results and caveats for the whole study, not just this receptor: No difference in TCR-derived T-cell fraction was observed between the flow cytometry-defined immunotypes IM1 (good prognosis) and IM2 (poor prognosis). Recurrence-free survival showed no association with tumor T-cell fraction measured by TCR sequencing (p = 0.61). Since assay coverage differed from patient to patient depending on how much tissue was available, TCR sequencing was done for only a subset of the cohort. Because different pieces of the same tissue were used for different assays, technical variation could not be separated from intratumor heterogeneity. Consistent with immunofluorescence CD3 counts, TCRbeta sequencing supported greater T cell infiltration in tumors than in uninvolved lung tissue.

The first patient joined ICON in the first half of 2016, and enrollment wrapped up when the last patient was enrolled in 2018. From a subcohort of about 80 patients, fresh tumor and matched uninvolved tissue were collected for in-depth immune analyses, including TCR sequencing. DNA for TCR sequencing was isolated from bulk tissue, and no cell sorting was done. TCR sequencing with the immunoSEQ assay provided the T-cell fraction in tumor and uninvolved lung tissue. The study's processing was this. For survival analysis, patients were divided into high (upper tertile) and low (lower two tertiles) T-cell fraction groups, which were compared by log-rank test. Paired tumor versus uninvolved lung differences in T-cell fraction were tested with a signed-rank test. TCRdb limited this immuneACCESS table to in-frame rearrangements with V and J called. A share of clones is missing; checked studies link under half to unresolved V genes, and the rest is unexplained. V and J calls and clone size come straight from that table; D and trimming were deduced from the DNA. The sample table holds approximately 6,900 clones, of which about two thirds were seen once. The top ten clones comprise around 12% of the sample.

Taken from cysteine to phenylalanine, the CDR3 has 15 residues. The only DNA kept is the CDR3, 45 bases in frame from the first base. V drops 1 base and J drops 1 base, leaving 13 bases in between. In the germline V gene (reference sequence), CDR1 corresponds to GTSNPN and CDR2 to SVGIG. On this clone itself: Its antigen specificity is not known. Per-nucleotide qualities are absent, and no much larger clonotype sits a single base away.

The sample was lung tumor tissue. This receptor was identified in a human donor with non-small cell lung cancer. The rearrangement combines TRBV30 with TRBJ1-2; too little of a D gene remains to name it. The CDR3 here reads CAWSGGRSFNYGYTF. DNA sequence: TGTGCCTGGAGTGGTGGCCGCTCCTTTAACTATGGCTACACCTTC.